This passage covers 10 T cell receptor beta chains from one sample sequenced in a study of CD8 T cells in Susac syndrome. A quantity of roughly 0.5 to 1 ug RNA underwent reverse transcription using random hexamers. TCRdb passed the immunoSEQ multiplex PCR reads through MiXCR, listing each CDR3 protein once. The profile covers 300,000 or so distinct CDR3 sequences, with 92% appearing a single time and roughly 0.07% taken by the ten largest. Sequencing input: CD4+ T cells from PBMCs. The receptors originated from a human donor with multiple sclerosis.

The chain joins TRBV28 to TRBJ2-3, with TRBD2 identical over 8 bases. J was trimmed by 0 bases and V by 5 bases; bases with no gene match: 13. Germline CDR1 and CDR2: MDHEN and SYDVKM. The CDR3 contains 18 residues. Written as DNA, the CDR3 is TGTGCCAGCAGTCCTGGAGGACCGGGAGGGTCTAGCACAGATACGCAGTATTTT. Translated, it gives CASSPGGPGGSSTDTQYF. The full variable domain, completed using reference TRBV28 and TRBJ2-3, is DVKVTQSSRYLVKRTGEKVFLECVQDMDHENMFWYRQDPGLGLRLIYFSYDVKMKEKGDIPEGYSVSREKKERFSLILESASTNQTSMYLCASSPGGPGGSSTDTQYFGPGTRLTVL.

This rearrangement joins TRBV19 to TRBJ2-7; D is perhaps TRBD1 or TRBD2 (6 bases each). Between the trimmed V and J ends, which lost 2 bases and 0 bases, there was a span of 14 bases. From germline, CDR1 is LNHDA and CDR2 SQIVND (reference sequence). The CDR3 runs to 16 residues. Written as DNA, the CDR3 is TGTGCCAGTAGTATACGATACGGGGGCAACTCCTACGAGCAGTACTTC. Translating it yields CASSIRYGGNSYEQYF.

The chain combines TRBV18 with TRBJ2-2; D is uncertain. The CDR3 consists of 14 residues. Looked up from germline, CDR1 is KGHSH and CDR2 is LQKENI. Trimming stripped 3 bases from V and 4 bases from J, with 9 bases between. CDR3 coding DNA: TGTGCCAGCTCACCCTGGACGTCCACCGGGGAGCTGTTTTTT. Translating gives CASSPWTSTGELFF.

V is TRBV9 and J is TRBJ1-2; 7 nucleotides match TRBD1. Looked up from germline, CDR1 is SGDLS and CDR2 is YYNGEE. With 5 bases clipped from V and 6 bases from J, the junction kept 10 bases outside the gene matches. The CDR3 extends over 14 amino acids. This CDR3 reads CASSHDTGTDGYTF. CDR3 sequence (DNA): TGTGCCAGCAGTCACGATACAGGGACAGATGGCTACACCTTC.

This clonotype has a single count. This rearrangement joins TRBV6-2 or TRBV6-3 to TRBJ2-2; D gene uncertain. The CDR3 contains 14 residues. Germline lookup yields CDR1 MNHEY and CDR2 SVGEGT. With 0 bases removed from V and 7 bases from J, the gap between germline ends came to 9 bases. The CDR3 DNA sequence: TGTGCCAGCAGTTACTCGACTTCACACGGGGAGCTGTTTTTT. Its protein is CASSYSTSHGELFF.

This rearrangement joins TRBV7-6 to TRBJ2-7; weak D call: TRBD1 (6 bases). CDR3 length: 19 residues. Trimming took off 1 base at V and 1 base at J, with 23 bases between the two ends. Germline assignment: CDR1 SGHVS and CDR2 FNYEAQ. The CDR3 DNA reads TGTGCCAGCAGCTTAGAAATGCGTCAGGACAGACTACCTTCCTACGAGCAGTACTTC. It codes for CASSLEMRQDRLPSYEQYF.

This clonotype was seen just once. This rearrangement joins TRBV3-1 to TRBJ1-1; 10 bases line up with TRBD1. The CDR3 spans 15 residues. Germline lookup yields CDR1 LGHDT and CDR2 YNNKEL (reference sequence). V gave up 4 bases and J gave up 9 bases; unmatched junction bases: 11. CDR3 sequence reads: CASSLPGQGWEKAFF. The DNA of the CDR3 is TGTGCCAGCAGCCTCCCGGGACAGGGGTGGGAGAAAGCTTTCTTT. Using reference TRBV3-1 and TRBJ1-1 for the parts outside the CDR3, the full variable domain is DTAVSQTPKYLVTQMGNDKSIKCEQNLGHDTMYWYKQDSKKFLKIMFSYNNKELIINETVPNRFSPKSPDKAHLNLHINSLELGDSAVYFCASSLPGQGWEKAFFGQGTRLTVV.

This clonotype was picked up one time. The genes are TRBV7-2 and TRBJ2-3; D is uncertain. Trimming removed 4 bases at V and 4 bases at J, with 15 bases between. The CDR3 covers 15 residues. Germline V gene sequence: CDR1 SGHTA, CDR2 FQGNSA. CDR3 amino acids: CASSSRTLGPDTQYF. In DNA form, the CDR3 reads TGTGCCAGCAGCTCACGGACCCTGGGCCCAGATACGCAGTATTTT. Drawing the rest from reference TRBV7-2 and TRBJ2-3, the complete variable domain is GAGVSQSPSNKVTEKGKDVELRCDPISGHTALYWYRQSLGQGLEFLIYFQGNSAPDKSGLPSDRFSAERTGGSVSTLTIQRTQQEDSAVYLCASSSRTLGPDTQYFGPGTRLTVL.

This chain uses TRBV19 with TRBJ1-2; maybe TRBD1 (5 bases). Trimming removed 0 bases from V and 6 bases from J, with 20 bases in between. Germline lookup yields CDR1 LNHDA and CDR2 SQIVND (reference sequence). The CDR3 is 17 amino acids. The CDR3 here is CASSIDRRAGSGNGYTF. DNA of the CDR3: TGTGCCAGTAGTATAGATCGTCGGGCAGGGAGTGGAAATGGCTACACCTTC.

This clonotype was seen a single time. This rearrangement joins TRBV6-6 to TRBJ1-1; D gene uncertain. V was shortened by 6 bases and J by 1 base, with 12 bases between the two germline ends. The CDR3 extends over 14 amino acids. Germline V gene lookup returns CDR1 MNHNY and CDR2 SVGAGI (reference sequence). CDR3 sequence reads: CASSSMGSNTEAFF. The CDR3 nucleotides are TGTGCCAGCAGCTCCATGGGGTCGAACACTGAAGCTTTCTTT.